The clone carrying this T cell receptor (beta chain) appeared a few times. Its antigen is not identified. These data come from a study of T-cell reconstitution after alpha-beta-depleted transplantation in children. The authors prepared the TCRbeta library with unique molecular identifiers. Via MiXCR, TCRdb re-called the PCR reads, giving one row per CDR3 protein. Of 550,000 to 800,000 distinct CDR3 sequences in the sample, less than 15% are singletons; the top ten hold approximately 0.8%. Study-wide findings and caveats: It was newly produced T cells that mostly accounted for T-cell counts and diversity one year after transplant.

Sequencing was performed on PBMCs, taken before TCRalphabeta/CD19-depleted stem cell transplant. This receptor was taken from a girl aged 2 to 9 with congenital amegakaryocytic thrombocytopenia, due to receive a stem cell transplant.

The CDR3 sequence is CSASNVREAYNEQFF. DNA for the CDR3: TGCAGTGCTAGCAATGTACGGGAGGCTTACAATGAGCAGTTCTTC. The chain couples TRBV20-1 to TRBJ2-1, with 7 bases matching TRBD2. From germline, CDR1 is DFQATT and CDR2 SNEGSKA (reference sequence). The CDR3 has 15 residues. Trimming cost V 3 bases and J 4 bases; bases outside gene matches: 9.